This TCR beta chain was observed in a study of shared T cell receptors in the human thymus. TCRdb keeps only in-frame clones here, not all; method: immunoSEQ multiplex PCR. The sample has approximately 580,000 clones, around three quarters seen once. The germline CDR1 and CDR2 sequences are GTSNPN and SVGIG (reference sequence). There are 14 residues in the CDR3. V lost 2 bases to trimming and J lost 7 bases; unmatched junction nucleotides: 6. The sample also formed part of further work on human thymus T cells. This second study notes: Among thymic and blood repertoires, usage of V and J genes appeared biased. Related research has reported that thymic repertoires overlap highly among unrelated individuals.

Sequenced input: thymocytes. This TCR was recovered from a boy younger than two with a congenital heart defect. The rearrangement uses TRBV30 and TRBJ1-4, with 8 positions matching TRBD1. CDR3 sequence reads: CAWSMDRDGEKLFF. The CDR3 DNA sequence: TGTGCCTGGAGTATGGACAGGGATGGTGAAAAACTGTTTTTT.